This passage covers 26 T cell receptor beta chains from one sample sequenced in a study of shared clonotypes between healthy human individuals. Naive CD8 cells lacked CD45RO, underwent positive selection for CCR7 and left out terminally differentiated effector memory CD45RA+ cells. Only in-frame clones appear in the TCRdb table, and some are missing; sequencing was by immunoSEQ multiplex PCR. The table has about 700,000 clones, 92% seen once; the top ten hold 24%. Sequenced material: naive CD8+ T cells sorted from blood. These TCRs come from a man younger than 45 in good health.

The CDR3 nucleotides read TGTGCCAGCAGCTTCCGGGACCAATTGCCAGGTGAGCAGTTCTTC. It codes for CASSFRDQLPGEQFF. The rearrangement joins TRBV7-9 to TRBJ2-1, with D perhaps matching TRBD1 or TRBD2 (5 bases each). The CDR3 loop spans 15 amino acids. Per germline, CDR1 SEHNR and CDR2 FQNEAQ (reference sequence). The V end was cut by 3 bases, the J end by 9 bases, with 18 bases between.

This clone came up once. The CDR3 spells CSVEEPGTEQETQYF. The CDR3 DNA is TGCAGCGTTGAAGAACCCGGGACAGAGCAAGAGACCCAGTACTTC. The genes are TRBV29-1 and TRBJ2-5; 7 nucleotides agree with TRBD1. Looked up from germline, CDR1 is SQVTM and CDR2 is ANQGSEA. V lost 0 bases to trimming and J lost 2 bases; unmatched junction nucleotides: 6. CDR3 length: 15 residues. Full variable domain (remainder filled in from reference TRBV29-1 and TRBJ2-5): SAVISQKPSRDICQRGTSLTIQCQVDSQVTMMFWYRQQPGQSLTLIATANQGSEATYESGFVIDKFPISRPNLTFSTLTVSNMSPEDSSIYLCSVEEPGTEQETQYFGPGTRLLVL.

The chain has TRBV28 and TRBJ2-7, with TRBD2 matching over 12 bases. V lost 3 bases and J lost 1; bases outside the gene matches: 13. This CDR3 spans 19 amino acids. Germline CDR1 and CDR2: MDHEN and SYDVKM. CDR3 nucleotides: TGTGCCAGCAGTTTCCCGACTAGCGGGAGAGGTCAAGCTTCCTACGAGCAGTACTTC. Translation gives CASSFPTSGRGQASYEQYF.

This chain links TRBV7-9 with TRBJ2-1; TRBD2 matches 8 bases. Per germline, CDR1 SEHNR and CDR2 FQNEAQ (reference sequence). J was trimmed by 4 bases and V by 5 bases; bases with no gene match: 13. The CDR3 loop spans 17 amino acids. CDR3 DNA sequence: TGTGCCAGCAGCGTAACCATTAGCGGGGAGGGTTACAATGAGCAGTTCTTC. Translating gives CASSVTISGEGYNEQFF.

This clone showed up just a few times. The chain recombines TRBV19 with TRBJ2-7, with 10 bases lining up with TRBD1. The germline V gene has CDR1 LNHDA and CDR2 SQIVND (reference sequence). This CDR3 spans 13 amino acids. The J segment lost 7 bases and the V segment lost 5 bases, leaving 5 bases of the junction unmatched. CDR3 in amino acids: CASSATGGTEQYF. As DNA, the CDR3 is TGTGCCAGTAGTGCGACAGGGGGCACGGAGCAGTACTTC.

The chain employs TRBV6-1 and TRBJ1-1; D possibly corresponds to TRBD1 (6 bases). V lost 9 bases and J lost 3, with 14 bases in between. In germline, CDR1 is MNHNS, CDR2 SASEGT. The CDR3 extends over 13 amino acids. This chain's CDR3 is CASTQGIYTEAFF. Here the CDR3 DNA reads TGTGCCAGTACACAGGGTATCTACACTGAAGCTTTCTTT.

This clone has just one count. The chain has TRBV7-9 and TRBJ2-5; TRBD2 aligns across 14 bases. The germline CDR1 and CDR2 sequences are SEHNR and FQNEAQ (reference sequence). CDR3 length: 16 amino acids. V trimming: 4 bases; J trimming: 5 bases; junction bases outside the gene matches: 6. The CDR3 DNA sequence: TGTGCCAGCAGCTCTATTGGGACTAGCGGGAGTGAGACCCAGTACTTC. Translating it yields CASSSIGTSGSETQYF.

J is TRBJ1-2 and V is TRBV6-5; 8 bases line up with TRBD1. From germline, CDR1 is MNHEY and CDR2 SVGAGI. Unmatched junction bases numbered 8, after V lost 2 bases and J lost 3 bases. The CDR3 covers 16 residues. CDR3 sequence: CASSYPFVQGDYGYTF. The CDR3 DNA reads TGTGCCAGCAGTTACCCATTTGTACAGGGGGACTATGGCTACACCTTC.

The chain carries TRBV7-6 and TRBJ2-1, with TRBD1 matching over 8 bases. The length of the CDR3 is 16 residues. The V segment lost 3 bases and the J segment 2 bases; nucleotides outside the gene matches: 6. Germline CDR1 is SGHVS and CDR2 is FNYEAQ. This CDR3 is CASSFGQGPPYNEQFF. In DNA form, the CDR3 reads TGTGCCAGCAGCTTCGGACAGGGTCCCCCCTACAATGAGCAGTTCTTC.

Written as DNA, the CDR3 is TGTGCCAGCACACGACTAGCGGGAGCCTCCCGGGAGACCCAGTACTTC. Protein product: CASTRLAGASRETQYF. V and J are TRBV2 and TRBJ2-5; 12 bases align to TRBD2. Germline values: CDR1 SNHLY, CDR2 FYNNEI. This CDR3 has 16 residues. The junction had 11 bases not matched to a gene; V was cut back by 7 bases and J by 5 bases.

The rearrangement links TRBV27 to TRBJ2-7, with TRBD2 matching 13 bases. The CDR3 has 14 amino acids. Germline loops: CDR1 MNHEY, CDR2 SMNVEV (reference sequence). Losses at the gene ends were 5 bases for V and 5 bases for J; bases not matched to a gene: 3. The CDR3 region has the DNA TGTGCCAGCAGTGTAGGACTAGCGGGAGACGAGCAGTACTTC. Translated, it gives CASSVGLAGDEQYF.

This rearrangement joins TRBV28 to TRBJ2-7; D is perhaps TRBD1 or TRBD2 (6 bases each). The CDR3 runs to 13 residues. The germline V gene encodes CDR1 MDHEN and CDR2 SYDVKM. V shed 5 bases and J shed 3 bases, with 11 bases lying between them. Written as DNA, the CDR3 is TGTGCCAGCAGTCCGGGGGCCAACTACGAGCAGTACTTC. Translating gives CASSPGANYEQYF.

V gene TRBV29-1 combines with J gene TRBJ2-1, with TRBD1 matching over 10 bases. The CDR3 contains 12 residues. Germline values: CDR1 SQVTM, CDR2 ANQGSEA. With V trimmed by 6 bases and J by 15 bases, 11 bases remained unmatched. The CDR3: CSVGTGVAYRFF. The CDR3 DNA follows: TGCAGCGTCGGGACAGGGGTAGCGTATCGGTTCTTC.

The rearrangement links TRBV28 to TRBJ2-7, with 9 positions matching TRBD1. Trimming at V came to 6 bases and at J to 0 bases, leaving 6 bases not matched to a gene. The germline CDR1 and CDR2 sequences are MDHEN and SYDVKM. This CDR3 spans 15 amino acids. The CDR3: CASSPLQGASYEQYF. The CDR3 coding sequence is TGTGCCAGCAGCCCGTTACAGGGGGCCTCCTACGAGCAGTACTTC.

The V call is TRBV7-9, the J call TRBJ1-1, with 8 bases matching TRBD1. The CDR3 contains 12 residues. Germline V gene data show CDR1 as SEHNR and CDR2 as FQNEAQ (reference sequence). After removal of 5 bases from V and 7 bases from J, the junction contained 3 bases not matched to a gene. The CDR3 reads CASSPTGDEAFF. The CDR3, as DNA: TGTGCCAGCAGCCCGACAGGGGATGAAGCTTTCTTT.

The chain combines TRBV9 with TRBJ2-7; weak D call: TRBD1 (6 bases). V was trimmed by 0 bases and J by 3 bases, leaving 13 bases between them. CDR3 length equals 15 residues. Germline V gene data show CDR1 as SGDLS and CDR2 as YYNGEE. This chain's CDR3 is CASSVDGDTLYEQYF. For the CDR3, the DNA is TGTGCCAGCAGCGTAGATGGGGACACACTCTACGAGCAGTACTTC.

The genes are TRBV12-5 and TRBJ1-1; D call uncertain. Trimming pared 1 base from V and 4 bases from J, leaving 4 bases between. CDR3 length: 12 amino acids. Germline CDR1 is LGHNT and CDR2 is FRNRAP. In nucleotides, the CDR3 is TGTGCTAGTGGTTTGGGGGGCACTGAAGCTTTCTTT. This translates into CASGLGGTEAFF.

V usage is TRBV5-8 and J usage is TRBJ2-7; a possible D gene is TRBD1 (5 bases). Germline CDR1 SGHTS, CDR2 YDEGEE. CDR3 size: 14 residues. V was clipped by 4 bases and J by 4 bases, with 15 bases between them. The CDR3 DNA sequence: TGTGCCAGCAGCGGAACAGGCTACCCATACGAGCAGTACTTC. Protein: CASSGTGYPYEQYF.

This chain uses TRBV7-9 with TRBJ1-1; 9 bases agree with TRBD1. CDR1 and CDR2 (germline): SEHNR, FQNEAQ (reference sequence). CDR3 length: 14 amino acids. J gave up 5 bases and V 5 bases, and 6 bases lay outside the gene matches. Here the CDR3 reads CASSPGQGWTEAFF. The DNA for the CDR3 is TGTGCCAGCAGCCCGGGACAGGGCTGGACTGAAGCTTTCTTT.

The V call is TRBV2, the J call TRBJ2-7; D is possibly TRBD2 (6 bases). V was shortened by 7 bases and J by 3 bases, with 13 bases between the two germline ends. Per the germline V gene, CDR1 is SNHLY and CDR2 is FYNNEI. The CDR3 runs 13 residues. The CDR3, as DNA: TGTGCCAGCAACCCGATGGGGGGCTACGAGCAGTACTTC. It translates to CASNPMGGYEQYF. Full variable domain (remainder filled in from reference TRBV2 and TRBJ2-7): EPEVTQTPSHQVTQMGQEVILRCVPISNHLYFYWYRQILGQKVEFLVSFYNNEISEKSEIFDDQFSVERPDGSNFTLKIRSTKLEDSAMYFCASNPMGGYEQYFGPGTRLTVT.

The chain carries TRBV9 and TRBJ2-7; possibly TRBD2 for D (6 bases). The CDR3 sequence is 17 residues long. The V and J ends lost 0 bases and 3 bases respectively, with 19 bases between them. The germline gives CDR1 SGDLS, CDR2 YYNGEE. CDR3 nucleotides: TGTGCCAGCAGCGTAGCTTCTCACGGGACTCTGAGCTACGAGCAGTACTTC. It encodes CASSVASHGTLSYEQYF.

A word on this clone: As the CDR3 is not closed by the conserved phenylalanine or tryptophan, this likely results from a read error. The rearrangement links TRBV7-2 to TRBJ1-1, with TRBD1 identical over 9 bases. The CDR3 is 15 residues long. V dropped 3 bases and J dropped 0; count of bases not matched to a gene: 2. Germline assignment: CDR1 SGHTA and CDR2 FQGNSA. CDR3 loop: CASSLGQGMNTEAFS. CDR3 nucleotides: TGTGCCAGCAGCTTGGGACAGGGAATGAACACTGAAGCTTTCTCT.

The genes are TRBV5-6 and TRBJ1-4; D possibly corresponds to TRBD1 (6 bases). This CDR3 is built from 15 residues. Germline assignment: CDR1 SGHDT and CDR2 YYEEEE. V was trimmed by 1 base and J by 2 bases, leaving 9 bases between them. This CDR3 reads CASSLIGGTNEKLFF. The CDR3, as DNA: TGTGCCAGCAGCTTGATAGGGGGGACTAATGAAAAACTGTTTTTT.

CDR3 nucleotides: TGCAGCGAAAGGGGCGAGAGGGGCAATGAGCAGTTCTTC. It specifies CSERGERGNEQFF. The chain uses TRBV29-1 and TRBJ2-1; D is possibly TRBD1 or TRBD2 (5 bases each). The CDR3 has 13 amino acids. V was clipped by 7 bases and J by 6 bases, with 16 bases between them. Germline-derived CDR1 and CDR2 are SQVTM and ANQGSEA.

This clone showed up many times. The chain is built from TRBV7-9 and TRBJ2-3; D perhaps matches TRBD2 (5 bases). The V and J ends lost 5 bases and 3 bases respectively, with 15 bases between them. Germline V CDR1 and CDR2: SEHNR, FQNEAQ (reference sequence). The CDR3 length is 15 residues. CDR3 DNA sequence: TGTGCCAGCAGCCTAGTCGAGTCGGGAACAGATACGCAGTATTTT. It specifies CASSLVESGTDTQYF.

The chain carries TRBV15 and TRBJ2-3; 8 bases match TRBD2. The V gene end was trimmed by 2 bases and the J gene end by 3 bases; junction bases not matched to a gene: 13. The germline gives CDR1 LNHNV, CDR2 YYDKDF (reference sequence). The CDR3 length is 18 residues. CDR3 sequence: CATSRHHDSGSNTDTQYF. The DNA of the CDR3 is TGTGCCACCAGCAGACACCACGACAGCGGGAGTAATACAGATACGCAGTATTTT.